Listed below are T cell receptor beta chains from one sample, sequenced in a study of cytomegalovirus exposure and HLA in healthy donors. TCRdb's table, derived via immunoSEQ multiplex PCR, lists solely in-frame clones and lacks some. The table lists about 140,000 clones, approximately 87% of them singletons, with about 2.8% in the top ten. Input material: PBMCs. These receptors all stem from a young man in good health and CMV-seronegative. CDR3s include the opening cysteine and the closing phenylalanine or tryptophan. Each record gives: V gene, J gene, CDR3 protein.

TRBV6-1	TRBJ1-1	CASSEEEHTEAFF
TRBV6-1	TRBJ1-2	CASSQGEVRYGYTF
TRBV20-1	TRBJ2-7	CSATGDYEQYF
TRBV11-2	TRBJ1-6	CASRYRVGDYNSPLHF
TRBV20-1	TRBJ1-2	CSAIGLYGYTF
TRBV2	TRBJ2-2	CASSEGVLAGSGELFF
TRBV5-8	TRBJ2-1	CASSFGAYNEQFF
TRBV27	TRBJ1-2	CASKLRDSGYGYTF
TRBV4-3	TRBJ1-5	CASRRNRESNQPQHF
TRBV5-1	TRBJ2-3	CASSFWGRDTQYF
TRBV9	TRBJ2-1	CASSYSGTNHEQFF
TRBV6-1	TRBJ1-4	CASTPAGWNEKLFF
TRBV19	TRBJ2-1	CACSRTSGRTAVGEYNEQFF
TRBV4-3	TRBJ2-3	CASSQDKTGDTQYF
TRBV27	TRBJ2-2	CASSSIDTGELFF